The rows below give T cell receptor beta chains drawn from one sample of a study of cytomegalovirus exposure and HLA in healthy donors. Libraries were prepared by immunoSEQ multiplex PCR; TCRdb keeps only in-frame clonotypes and omits some of them. The sample lists roughly 330,000 clones, about nine tenths seen once, with roughly 1.2% in the top ten. Sequenced sample: PBMCs. These receptors were taken from a woman aged 30 to 39 in good health and CMV-seropositive. Each CDR3 is given with its conserved first and last residue. Each record gives: J gene, D gene, V gene, clone size, CDR3 protein, CDR3 DNA. The D gene is left open where the match is weak. The listing skips clone size in some rows; elsewhere it reads once, few, many or a size class.

TRBJ1-1 | NA | TRBV30 | few | CAWSVRGTSGEAFF | TGTGCCTGGAGCGTTAGGGGGACGAGTGGTGAAGCTTTCTTT
TRBJ1-1 | TRBD1 | TRBV19 | NA | CASSTGGAEAFF | TGTGCCAGTAGTACAGGGGGAGCTGAAGCTTTCTTT
TRBJ2-7 | TRBD2 | TRBV6-5 | NA | CASKGVGLAGGEQYF | TGTGCCAGCAAGGGAGTGGGTCTAGCGGGAGGCGAGCAGTACTTC
TRBJ2-1 | TRBD2 | TRBV5-6 | NA | CASSHPTGQRGGNEQFF | TGTGCCAGCAGCCATCCTACTGGCCAGCGGGGGGGCAATGAGCAGTTCTTC
TRBJ2-3 | TRBD2 | TRBV7-2 | NA | CASSLEAWRGGPDTQYF | TGTGCCAGCAGCTTAGAGGCCTGGCGGGGGGGCCCAGATACGCAGTATTTT
TRBJ2-7 | NA | TRBV19 | NA | CASSTQDGSYEQYF | TGTGCCAGTAGTACCCAGGACGGATCCTACGAGCAGTACTTC
TRBJ2-7 | TRBD1 | TRBV6-5 | many | CASRSPGTGSYEQYF | TGTGCCAGCCGATCACCCGGGACAGGGTCCTACGAGCAGTACTTC
TRBJ2-7 | TRBD2 | TRBV10-2 | NA | CASSESLRDLSGTSGRHYEQYF | TGCGCCAGCAGTGAGTCGTTGCGGGACTTATCCGGGACTAGCGGGAGGCACTACGAGCAGTACTTC
TRBJ2-4 | TRBD2 | TRBV27 | NA | CARSLGLAGVLWAKNIQYF | TGTGCCAGGAGTCTAGGACTAGCGGGAGTTCTCTGGGCCAAAAACATTCAGTACTTC
TRBJ1-4 | NA | TRBV30 | NA | CAWSVGRGRVKLFF | TGTGCCTGGAGCGTCGGCAGGGGTCGGGTAAAACTGTTTTTT
TRBJ1-1 | NA | TRBV27 | NA | CASSPVRRTNTEAFF | TGTGCCAGCAGTCCCGTCCGGCGGACGAACACTGAAGCTTTCTTT
TRBJ1-2 | NA | TRBV4-1 | NA | CASSQTQGRDGYTF | TGCGCCAGCAGCCAAACCCAGGGGAGGGACGGCTACACCTTC
TRBJ2-7 | NA | TRBV28 | NA | CASRVESSYEQYF | TGTGCCAGCAGGGTTGAGAGCTCCTACGAGCAGTACTTC
TRBJ1-5 | TRBD1 | TRBV2 | NA | CASSVGQGGQPQHF | TGTGCCAGCAGTGTCGGACAGGGAGGTCAGCCCCAGCATTTT
TRBJ2-7 | NA | TRBV18 | NA | CASSPAGVSSYEQYF | TGTGCCAGCTCACCAGCAGGGGTGAGCTCCTACGAGCAGTACTTC
TRBJ1-1 | TRBD1 | TRBV7-9 | NA | CASSPGTGAFF | TGTGCCAGCAGTCCCGGGACAGGCGCTTTCTTT
TRBJ1-4 | NA | TRBV5-1 | NA | CASSLEAHATNEKLFF | TGCGCCAGCAGCTTGGAAGCACATGCAACTAATGAAAAACTGTTTTTT
TRBJ2-1 | NA | TRBV2 | once | CASSSRVGNNEQFF | TGTGCCAGCAGTTCCCGGGTAGGCAACAATGAGCAGTTCTTC
TRBJ1-2 | NA | TRBV7-2 | NA | CASSTPRGYTF | TGTGCCAGCAGCACCCCGAGGGGCTACACCTTC
TRBJ2-2 | TRBD1 | TRBV2 | NA | CASRVQGNLNTGELFF | TGTGCCAGCAGAGTACAGGGGAACCTTAACACCGGGGAGCTGTTTTTT
TRBJ2-7 | NA | TRBV20-1 | NA | CSVYRNYEQYF | TGCAGTGTTTACCGGAATTACGAGCAGTACTTC
TRBJ1-2 | NA | TRBV21-1 | NA | CASSSMTGGYGYTF | TGTGCCAGCAGCTCCATGACAGGCGGCTATGGCTACACCTTC
TRBJ1-1 | NA | TRBV7-9 | NA | CASTPTENTEAFF | TGTGCCAGCACCCCGACGGAGAACACTGAAGCTTTCTTT
TRBJ2-1 | TRBD2 | TRBV27 | NA | CASSSRLSGGAFNEQFF | TGTGCCAGCAGTTCACGCCTCAGCGGGGGGGCCTTCAATGAGCAGTTCTTC
TRBJ1-1 | NA | TRBV12-5 | NA | CASGFGGQGNTEAFF | TGTGCTAGTGGTTTCGGGGGGCAGGGGAACACTGAAGCTTTCTTT
TRBJ1-5 | TRBD1 | TRBV30 | few | CAWSGGTVQPQHF | TGTGCCTGGAGTGGGGGGACAGTTCAGCCCCAGCATTTT
TRBJ2-7 | NA | TRBV11-2 | NA | CASSHAFRGHPEQYF | TGTGCCAGCAGCCATGCGTTTCGGGGGCACCCCGAGCAGTACTTC
TRBJ1-1 | TRBD1 | TRBV4-3 | NA | CASSQGQGEAFF | TGCGCCAGCAGCCAAGGACAGGGTGAAGCTTTCTTT
TRBJ1-1 | TRBD1 | TRBV30 | few | CAWSKDRVTEAFF | TGTGCCTGGAGCAAGGACAGGGTCACTGAAGCTTTCTTT
TRBJ2-2 | NA | TRBV30 | NA | CAWGRLVGGELFF | TGTGCCTGGGGAAGACTAGTCGGCGGGGAGCTGTTTTTT
TRBJ1-3 | NA | TRBV27 | NA | CASSSRVSGNTIYF | TGTGCCAGCAGTTCACGAGTCTCTGGAAACACCATATATTTT
TRBJ1-2 | NA | TRBV5-6 | NA | CASSLVGAAYGYTF | TGTGCCAGCAGCTTGGTGGGGGCCGCCTATGGCTACACCTTC
TRBJ2-1 | TRBD2 | TRBV4-3 | NA | CASSLGLAGATYNEQFF | TGCGCCAGCAGCCTAGGACTAGCGGGAGCGACATACAATGAGCAGTTCTTC
TRBJ1-4 | NA | TRBV5-6 | NA | CASSLVRGLNEKLFF | TGTGCCAGCAGCTTGGTAAGGGGATTGAATGAAAAACTGTTTTTT
TRBJ2-3 | NA | TRBV5-6 | few | CASSLADTQYF | TGTGCCAGCAGCTTGGCAGATACGCAGTATTTT
TRBJ2-2 | TRBD2 | TRBV9 | NA | CASSVGLAANTGELFF | TGTGCCAGCAGCGTAGGGCTAGCGGCGAACACCGGGGAGCTGTTTTTT
TRBJ1-1 | NA | TRBV5-4 | NA | CASSLVGTEAFF | TGTGCCAGCAGCTTGGTAGGGACTGAAGCTTTCTTT
TRBJ2-3 | NA | TRBV7-3 | once | CASSPPGSTDTQYF | TGTGCCAGCAGCCCCCCTGGTAGCACAGATACGCAGTATTTT
TRBJ2-1 | TRBD2 | TRBV7-2 | NA | CASSPGTNNEQFF | TGTGCCAGCAGCCCCGGGACTAACAATGAGCAGTTCTTC
TRBJ1-2 | NA | TRBV20-1 | NA | CSAGRVNGYTF | TGCAGTGCTGGCAGGGTTAATGGCTACACCTTC
TRBJ2-7 | TRBD1 | TRBV5-1 | NA | CASSIQGIEQYF | TGCGCCAGCAGCATACAGGGGATCGAGCAGTACTTC
TRBJ1-5 | NA | TRBV2 | NA | CASSGTGGFQPQHF | TGTGCCAGCAGTGGTACAGGCGGGTTTCAGCCCCAGCATTTT
TRBJ2-7 | TRBD2 | TRBV27 | NA | CATRSGTSSPYEQYF | TGTGCCACCCGGTCCGGGACTAGCAGCCCCTACGAGCAGTACTTC
TRBJ2-5 | NA | TRBV6-1 | few | CASSERQIFRETQYF | TGTGCCAGCAGTGAACGCCAGATCTTTCGGGAGACCCAGTACTTC
TRBJ2-7 | TRBD1 | TRBV7-2 | NA | CASSLARTGTYEQYF | TGTGCCAGCAGCTTAGCCCGGACAGGTACCTACGAGCAGTACTTC
TRBJ2-7 | TRBD1 | TRBV20-1 | once | CSPGQGYEQYF | TGCAGTCCGGGACAGGGTTACGAGCAGTACTTC
TRBJ2-7 | NA | TRBV6-1 | NA | CASSREFRDFGEQYF | TGTGCCAGCAGTCGGGAGTTCCGGGATTTTGGGGAGCAGTACTTC
TRBJ1-1 | NA | TRBV6-6 | NA | CASSSLRTEAFF | TGTGCCAGCAGTTCTCTTCGAACTGAAGCTTTCTTT
TRBJ2-3 | NA | TRBV5-6 | NA | CASSLIPTSTDTQYF | TGTGCCAGCAGCTTGATCCCAACCAGCACAGATACGCAGTATTTT
TRBJ1-4 | NA | TRBV4-3 | NA | CASSWGDRDHEKLFF | TGCGCCAGCAGCTGGGGAGACAGAGATCATGAAAAACTGTTTTTT
TRBJ2-5 | NA | TRBV5-1 | NA | CASSDWSRLKETQYF | TGCGCCAGCAGCGACTGGAGTAGGTTGAAAGAGACCCAGTACTTC
TRBJ1-5 | TRBD1 | TRBV6-1 | NA | CASSGGTGGDQPQHF | TGTGCCAGCAGTGGCGGGACAGGGGGGGATCAGCCCCAGCATTTT
TRBJ1-1 | TRBD1 | TRBV2 | NA | CASRRDSYTNTEAFF | TGTGCCAGCAGACGGGACAGTTACACAAACACTGAAGCTTTCTTT
TRBJ1-5 | NA | TRBV7-6 | once | CASSLGVIDSNQPQHF | TGTGCCAGCAGCTTAGGGGTTATTGATAGCAATCAGCCCCAGCATTTT